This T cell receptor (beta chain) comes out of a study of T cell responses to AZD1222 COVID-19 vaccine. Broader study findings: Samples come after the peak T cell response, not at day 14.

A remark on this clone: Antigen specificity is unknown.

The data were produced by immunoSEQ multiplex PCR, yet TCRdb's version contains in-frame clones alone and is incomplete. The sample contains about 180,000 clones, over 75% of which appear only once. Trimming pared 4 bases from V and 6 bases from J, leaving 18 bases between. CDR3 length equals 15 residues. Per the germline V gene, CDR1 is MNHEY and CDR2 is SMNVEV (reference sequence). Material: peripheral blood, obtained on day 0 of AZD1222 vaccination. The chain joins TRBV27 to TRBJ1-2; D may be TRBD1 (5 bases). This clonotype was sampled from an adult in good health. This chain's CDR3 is CASSYSRGPRDGYTF. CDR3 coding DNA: TGTGCCAGCAGTTACTCCCGGGGCCCGCGTGATGGCTACACCTTC.